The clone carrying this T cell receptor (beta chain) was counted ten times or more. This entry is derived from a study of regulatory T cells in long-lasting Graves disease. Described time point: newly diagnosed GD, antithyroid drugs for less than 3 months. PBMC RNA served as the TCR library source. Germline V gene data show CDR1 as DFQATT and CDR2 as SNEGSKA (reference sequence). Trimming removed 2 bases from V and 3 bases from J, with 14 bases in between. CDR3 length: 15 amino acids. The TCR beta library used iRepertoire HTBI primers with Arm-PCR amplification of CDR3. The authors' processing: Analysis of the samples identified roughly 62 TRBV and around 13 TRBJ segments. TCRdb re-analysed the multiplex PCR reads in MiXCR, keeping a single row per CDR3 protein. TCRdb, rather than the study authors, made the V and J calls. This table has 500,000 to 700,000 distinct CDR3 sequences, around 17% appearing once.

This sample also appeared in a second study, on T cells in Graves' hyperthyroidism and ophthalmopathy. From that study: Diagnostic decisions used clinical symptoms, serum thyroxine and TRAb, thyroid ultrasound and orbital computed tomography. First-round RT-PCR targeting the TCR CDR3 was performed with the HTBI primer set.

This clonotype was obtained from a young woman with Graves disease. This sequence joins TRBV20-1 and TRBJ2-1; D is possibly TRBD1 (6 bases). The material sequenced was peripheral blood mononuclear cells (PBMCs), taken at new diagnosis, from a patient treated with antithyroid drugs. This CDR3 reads CSARIFQGSYNEQFF. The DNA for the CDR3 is TGCAGTGCTAGAATCTTCCAGGGGAGCTACAATGAGCAGTTCTTC.